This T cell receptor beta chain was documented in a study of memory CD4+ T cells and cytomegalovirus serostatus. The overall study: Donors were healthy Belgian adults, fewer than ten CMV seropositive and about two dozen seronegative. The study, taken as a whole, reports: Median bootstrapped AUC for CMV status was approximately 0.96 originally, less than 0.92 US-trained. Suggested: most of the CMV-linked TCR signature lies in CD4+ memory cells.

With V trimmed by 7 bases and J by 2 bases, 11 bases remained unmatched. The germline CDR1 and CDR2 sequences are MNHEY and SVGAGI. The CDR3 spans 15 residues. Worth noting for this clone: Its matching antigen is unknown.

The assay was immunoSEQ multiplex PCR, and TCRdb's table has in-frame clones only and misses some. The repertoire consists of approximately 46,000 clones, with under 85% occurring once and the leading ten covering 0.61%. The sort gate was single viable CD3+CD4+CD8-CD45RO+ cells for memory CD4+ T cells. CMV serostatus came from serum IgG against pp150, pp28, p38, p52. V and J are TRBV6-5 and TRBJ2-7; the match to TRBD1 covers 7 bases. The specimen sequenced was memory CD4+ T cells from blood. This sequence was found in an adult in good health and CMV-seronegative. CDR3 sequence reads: CASTRTRDRAYEQYF. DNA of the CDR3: TGTGCCAGCACCCGAACCAGGGACAGAGCCTACGAGCAGTACTTC.